The T cell receptor beta chain under discussion was sequenced for a study of T cell responses to AZD1222 COVID-19 vaccine. The V gene lost 5 bases and the J gene lost 5 bases, with 7 bases spanning the gap. The CDR3 runs to 12 residues. Germline V gene data show CDR1 as SGHAT and CDR2 as FQNNGV. Some clones are missing from TCRdb's copy, which holds only in-frame ones; the method was immunoSEQ multiplex PCR. The table records 75,000 to 100,000 clones, approximately 90% of them present only once. This clonotype was sampled from an adult in good health. This chain connects TRBV11-2 to TRBJ2-1; D gene ambiguous. Sequenced material: peripheral blood, taken on day 0 of AZD1222 vaccination. The CDR3 coding sequence is TGTGCCAGCAGCCCCTGGGACAATGAGCAGTTCTTC. Amino acid sequence: CASSPWDNEQFF. Complete variable domain (other parts from reference TRBV11-2 and TRBJ2-1): EAGVAQSPRYKIIEKRQSVAFWCNPISGHATLYWYQQILGQGPKLLIQFQNNGVVDDSQLPKDRFSAERLKGVDSTLKIQPAKLEDSAVYLCASSPWDNEQFFGPGTRLTVL.